This passage covers 32 T cell receptor beta chains from one sample sequenced in a study of T cells after yellow fever vaccination. TCRdb fed the 5' RACE reads into MiXCR, producing one record per CDR3 protein. The data show under 400,000 distinct CDR3 sequences, roughly an eighth seen once. The material sequenced was CD4+ T cells sorted from PBMCs, taken 15 days after the yellow fever booster vaccination. These receptors all come from a man aged 18 to 30 who received the YFV17D yellow fever vaccine.

The gene calls are TRBV6-2 or TRBV6-3 and TRBJ2-4; TRBD1 matches 10 bases. Unmatched junction bases numbered 8, after V lost 5 bases and J lost 7 bases. This CDR3 has 15 amino acids. Per germline, CDR1 MNHEY and CDR2 SVGEGT. CDR3 amino acids: CASSPGDRGRNIQYF. The CDR3 DNA sequence: TGTGCCAGCAGTCCCGGGGACAGGGGAAGGAACATTCAGTACTTC.

The sample holds many counts of this clonotype. The chain is built from TRBV6-2 or TRBV6-3 and TRBJ2-7; 8 bases fit TRBD1. Germline assignment: CDR1 MNHEY and CDR2 SVGEGT. The CDR3 contains 15 residues. V trimming: 4 bases; J trimming: 2 bases; junction bases outside the gene matches: 7. The CDR3 reads CASSSPPGGTYEQYV. In DNA form, the CDR3 reads TGTGCCAGCAGTTCCCCCCCAGGGGGCACCTACGAGCAGTACGTC.

The chain is built from TRBV20-1 and TRBJ1-1; D not resolved. CDR1 DFQATT and CDR2 SNEGSKA come from the germline V gene (reference sequence). The CDR3 has 13 residues. The germline V and J ends were trimmed by 0 bases and 10 bases, with 15 bases remaining between them. CDR3 DNA sequence: TGCAGTGCTAGAGATGCAGCCTCAAACGGAGCTTTCTTT. Protein product: CSARDAASNGAFF.

Many counts were recorded for this clonotype. At one boundary the junction diverges from the germline segment, which might be a read error. J is TRBJ2-5 and V is TRBV7-7; 9 nucleotides match TRBD2. Germline-derived CDR1 and CDR2 are SSHAT and FNYEAQ (reference sequence). The CDR3 is 13 amino acids. The DNA for the CDR3 is TGTGCTAGCAGCTTTGGACTAGCGGAGACCCAGTACTTC. Translating it yields CASSFGLAETQYF.

This clonotype was counted between two and nine times. The J gene is TRBJ1-1, the V gene TRBV6-6, with 9 bases lining up with TRBD1. This CDR3 is built from 17 residues. V dropped 6 bases and J dropped 0; count of bases not matched to a gene: 11. Germline lookup yields CDR1 MNHNY and CDR2 SVGAGI (reference sequence). The CDR3 reads CASSYRGRSSLNTEAFF. The DNA for the CDR3 is TGTGCCAGCAGCTACAGGGGGCGAAGTTCTTTGAACACTGAAGCTTTCTTT.

This clonotype was observed a handful of times. The chain employs TRBV4-2 and TRBJ2-5; TRBD2 aligns across 13 bases. Germline-derived CDR1 and CDR2 are LGHNA and YNFKEQ. The CDR3 contains 18 residues. V was pared by 1 base and J by 2 bases, with 7 bases of the junction left unmatched. The CDR3 loop reads CASSQAGGLAGLQETQYF. The CDR3 nucleotides read TGTGCCAGCAGCCAAGCGGGGGGACTAGCGGGGCTTCAAGAGACCCAGTACTTC.

This clonotype was detected only once. The V gene is TRBV12-3 or TRBV12-4, the J gene TRBJ1-1; D is possibly TRBD1 (6 bases). The CDR3 spans 13 residues. V shed 5 bases and J shed 5 bases, with 12 bases lying between them. The CDR3 region has the DNA TGTGCCAGCAGTAAGGGGGAGGGGACTGAAGCTTTCTTT. It encodes CASSKGEGTEAFF.

For the CDR3, the DNA is TGCAGTGCTAGGGGGGACAGGCAAATCCAAGAGACCCAGTACTTC. Protein sequence: CSARGDRQIQETQYF. The chain couples TRBV20-1 to TRBJ2-5; TRBD1 agrees at 8 bases. The CDR3 is 15 amino acids. Germline values: CDR1 DFQATT, CDR2 SNEGSKA (reference sequence). After removal of 3 bases from V and 1 base from J, the junction contained 7 bases not matched to a gene.

This clonotype has a handful of counts. The rearrangement links TRBV12-3 or TRBV12-4 to TRBJ1-1; the D gene is possibly TRBD1 (5 bases). The CDR3 runs 16 residues. Trimming took 5 bases from V and 1 from J, leaving 17 bases between them. CDR3 sequence reads: CASSPLPATGNTEAFF. CDR3 in DNA: TGTGCCAGCAGTCCTCTCCCCGCCACAGGGAACACTGAAGCTTTCTTT.

This clonotype was counted a few times. The chain links TRBV5-1 to TRBJ1-2; a weak D match, TRBD1 (5 bases). The CDR3 runs 15 residues. Germline V gene lookup returns CDR1 SGHRS and CDR2 YFSETQ. The V gene lost 3 bases and the J gene lost 6 bases, with 18 bases spanning the gap. The CDR3 sequence: CASSWRSGAPDGYTF. CDR3 nucleotide sequence: TGCGCCAGCAGCTGGCGTAGCGGGGCGCCGGATGGCTACACCTTC.

J is TRBJ1-5 and V is TRBV7-9; D not resolved. The germline V gene encodes CDR1 SEHNR and CDR2 FQNEAQ (reference sequence). The CDR3 loop spans 17 amino acids. The germline V and J ends were trimmed by 3 bases and 2 bases, with 17 bases remaining between them. In DNA form, the CDR3 reads TGTGCCAGCAGCTTGGGCAGCTCGAGTGGTCGCAATCAGCCCCAGCATTTT. It codes for CASSLGSSSGRNQPQHF.

This clonotype has more than one count but fewer than ten. The gene calls are TRBV3-1 and TRBJ1-5; tentative D call: TRBD1 (5 bases). V gave up 3 bases and J gave up 5 bases, with 11 bases separating them. The CDR3 is 14 amino acids. The germline gives CDR1 LGHDT, CDR2 YNNKEL (reference sequence). The CDR3 DNA follows: TGTGCCAGCAGCCACCAGGGTTGGGATCAGCCCCAGCATTTT. Translation gives CASSHQGWDQPQHF.

The chain recombines TRBV7-3 with TRBJ1-1; D is perhaps TRBD1 (5 bases). Trimming shortened V by 3 bases and J by 4 bases, and 9 bases separated the two germline ends. CDR1 SGHTA and CDR2 FQGTGA come from the germline V gene. This CDR3 is built from 13 residues. The CDR3 loop is CASSFRQRTEAFF. The CDR3 nucleotides read TGTGCCAGCAGCTTTCGACAGCGCACTGAAGCTTTCTTT.

The table lists this clonotype with a few counts. The chain employs TRBV12-3 or TRBV12-4 and TRBJ1-3, with D possibly TRBD1 on 5 matching bases. The CDR3 runs to 16 residues. Between the trimmed V and J ends, which lost 2 bases and 4 bases, there was a span of 15 bases. CDR3 DNA sequence: TGTGCCAGCAGTTTACGAGGGGCGGGGGGAGGAAACACCATATATTTT. Amino acid sequence: CASSLRGAGGGNTIYF.

The chain links TRBV20-1 to TRBJ1-4; D gene ambiguous. Germline CDR1 and CDR2: DFQATT and SNEGSKA (reference sequence). The CDR3 runs 14 residues. The V and J ends lost 8 bases and 8 bases respectively, with 21 bases between them. CDR3 sequence reads: CSPKPTHRNEKLFF. DNA of the CDR3: TGCAGTCCTAAACCGACCCATCGCAACGAAAAACTGTTTTTT.

V usage is TRBV20-1 and J usage is TRBJ1-3, with a possible D match to TRBD1 (5 bases). The CDR3 consists of 13 residues. The V end lost 7 bases, the J end lost 4 bases, and 14 bases lay between the germline ends. CDR1 and CDR2 from the germline V gene are DFQATT and SNEGSKA (reference sequence). CDR3: CSVSVGAGNTIYF. In nucleotides, the CDR3 is TGCAGTGTATCCGTCGGGGCAGGAAACACCATATATTTT.

This chain connects TRBV9 to TRBJ2-2; 11 bases line up with TRBD2. Germline loops: CDR1 SGDLS, CDR2 YYNGEE. The CDR3 totals 18 residues. The V gene end was trimmed by 3 bases and the J gene end by 0 bases; junction bases not matched to a gene: 7. As DNA, the CDR3 is TGTGCCAGCAGCGAGGGACTAGCGGCAACCGCGAACACCGGGGAGCTGTTTTTT. Amino acid sequence: CASSEGLAATANTGELFF.

This clonotype was recorded a few times. V usage is TRBV9 and J usage is TRBJ1-2, with 7 positions matching TRBD1. V was clipped by 4 bases and J by 7 bases; unmatched bases: 7. CDR3 size: 13 residues. Germline V gives CDR1 SGDLS, CDR2 YYNGEE. Written as DNA, the CDR3 is TGTGCCAGCAGCATACAGGGGAGAGGTGGCTACACCTTC. Its translation is CASSIQGRGGYTF.

This clonotype was detected a few times. The gene calls are TRBV7-8 and TRBJ1-5, with D maybe TRBD1 (5 bases). CDR1 and CDR2 (germline): SGHVS, FQNEAQ. The V end was cut by 5 bases, the J end by 9 bases, with 14 bases between. The CDR3 has 13 residues. In DNA form, the CDR3 reads TGTGCCAGCAGCGACAACCTCGGGACGCCCCAGCATTTT. Protein sequence: CASSDNLGTPQHF.

The chain employs TRBV24-1 and TRBJ1-1, with TRBD1 as a possible D gene (6 bases). V was shortened by 2 bases and J by 1 base, with 13 bases between the two germline ends. There are 16 residues in the CDR3. CDR1 is KGHDR, CDR2 SFDVKD, per germline. The CDR3, as DNA: TGTGCCACCAGTGATTCACAGGGTCGGGGGAACACTGAAGCTTTCTTT. This translates into CATSDSQGRGNTEAFF.

This chain links TRBV6-2 or TRBV6-3 with TRBJ2-2; the D gene is possibly TRBD2 (6 bases). The CDR3 length is 14 residues. Trimming cost V 8 bases and J 2 bases, with 12 bases left between them. CDR1 is MNHEY and CDR2 is SVGEGT in the germline V gene. CDR3 loop: CASLGGQNTGELFF. The CDR3, as DNA: TGTGCCAGCCTCGGGGGTCAAAACACCGGGGAGCTGTTTTTT.

The CDR3 DNA is TGTGCCAGCAGCAGAGTGGAAAGCGGGTGTGACAATGAGCAGTTCTTC. Its protein is CASSRVESGCDNEQFF. This chain links TRBV21-1 with TRBJ2-1; the D call TRBD2 from the table was never checked on the DNA. TRBV21-1 is classified as a pseudogene. The CDR3 sequence is 16 residues long.

The chain employs TRBV20-1 and TRBJ2-3; TRBD2 matches at 9 bases. Per the germline V gene, CDR1 is DFQATT and CDR2 is SNEGSKA (reference sequence). The V segment lost 6 bases and the J segment 4 bases; nucleotides outside the gene matches: 5. This CDR3 has 13 residues. CDR3 loop: CSAISGGPDTQYF. DNA of the CDR3: TGCAGTGCCATTAGCGGGGGTCCAGATACGCAGTATTTT.

This clonotype was picked up many times. This chain connects TRBV5-5 to TRBJ2-1, with D tentatively TRBD1 or TRBD2 (6 bases each). V dropped 2 bases and J dropped 3 bases, with 12 bases sitting between them. The CDR3 runs 15 residues. Germline V gives CDR1 SGHKS, CDR2 YYEKEE (reference sequence). CDR3 DNA sequence: TGTGCCAGCAGCTTAGTCGGGGGCCGCTACAATGAGCAGTTCTTC. Its protein product is CASSLVGGRYNEQFF.

This clonotype has at least ten counts. This rearrangement joins TRBV7-2 to TRBJ2-5; a weak D match, TRBD2 (5 bases). CDR3 length equals 14 residues. V was pared by 5 bases and J by 1 base, with 11 bases between. Germline CDR1 is SGHTA and CDR2 is FQGNSA. The CDR3 DNA sequence: TGTGCCAGCAGCCCAGAAGGAGGCCAAGAGACCCAGTACTTC. It encodes CASSPEGGQETQYF.

This clonotype was seen a few times. The chain combines TRBV5-5 with TRBJ2-1; 8 bases align to TRBD1. Trimming at V came to 0 bases and at J to 14 bases, leaving 1 base not matched to a gene. CDR1 SGHKS and CDR2 YYEKEE come from the germline V gene (reference sequence). The CDR3 is 11 amino acids. CDR3 coding DNA: TGTGCCAGCAGCTTGGAGACAGGGGAGTTCTTC. It encodes CASSLETGEFF.

V is TRBV29-1 and J is TRBJ1-2; D uncertain. The CDR3 spans 9 residues. Germline V gives CDR1 SQVTM, CDR2 ANQGSEA. V was clipped by 4 bases and J by 8 bases, with 5 bases between them. CDR3 protein: CSVGPGYTF. CDR3 bases: TGCAGCGTTGGTCCGGGCTACACCTTC. Full variable domain (outside the CDR3, taken from reference TRBV29-1 and TRBJ1-2): SAVISQKPSRDICQRGTSLTIQCQVDSQVTMMFWYRQQPGQSLTLIATANQGSEATYESGFVIDKFPISRPNLTFSTLTVSNMSPEDSSIYLCSVGPGYTFGSGTRLTVV.

Ten or more counts support this clonotype. This chain connects TRBV12-3 or TRBV12-4 to TRBJ2-5, with a weak D call TRBD1 (6 bases). Trimming cost V 5 bases and J 4 bases, with 14 bases left between them. There are 14 residues in the CDR3. The CDR3 DNA follows: TGTGCCAGCAGTCATACAGGGACAACAGAGACCCAGTACTTC. Its translation is CASSHTGTTETQYF.

This clonotype was detected many times. The chain couples TRBV9 to TRBJ2-1; D call uncertain. CDR3 length equals 13 residues. Trimming left V 6 bases short and J 8 bases short, with 15 bases between. Germline lookup yields CDR1 SGDLS and CDR2 YYNGEE. This CDR3 reads CASKKGMTDEQFF. The CDR3 region has the DNA TGTGCCAGCAAGAAAGGAATGACCGATGAGCAGTTCTTC.

The V gene is TRBV20-1, the J gene TRBJ2-1; tentative D call: TRBD1 (6 bases). This CDR3 has 14 residues. Germline V gene data show CDR1 as DFQATT and CDR2 as SNEGSKA (reference sequence). With 5 bases removed from V and 2 bases from J, the gap between germline ends came to 13 bases. CDR3 residues: CSAFTGIPYNEQFF. CDR3 DNA sequence: TGCAGTGCTTTTACAGGGATACCCTACAATGAGCAGTTCTTC.

This clonotype was counted between two and nine times. This chain joins TRBV6-6 and TRBJ2-7, with TRBD1 matching 7 bases. Germline V gene lookup returns CDR1 MNHNY and CDR2 SVGAGI (reference sequence). The CDR3 length is 14 residues. Trimming removed 2 bases from V and 3 bases from J; junction bases left unmatched: 4. The CDR3 loop is CASSYRQGIYEQYV. The CDR3 nucleotides read TGTGCCAGCAGTTACCGACAGGGTATCTACGAGCAGTACGTC.

This clonotype was counted between two and nine times. The chain has TRBV12-3 or TRBV12-4 and TRBJ2-1, with D possibly being TRBD2 (6 bases). The CDR3 is 14 amino acids. Trimming removed 4 bases at V and 5 bases at J, with 12 bases between. CDR3 residues: CASSWREGNNEQFF. In nucleotides, the CDR3 is TGTGCCAGCAGTTGGAGGGAAGGGAACAATGAGCAGTTCTTC.